This TCR beta chain came from a study of cytomegalovirus exposure and HLA in healthy donors. Germline V lookup: CDR1 SGHRS, CDR2 YFSETQ. Germline trimming cut 3 bases from V and 5 bases from J; bases unmatched to any gene: 3. The CDR3 loop spans 13 amino acids. Researchers ran the PCR with 60 Vbeta and 13 Jbeta primers. This table comes from immunoSEQ multiplex PCR, and its TCRdb copy is limited to in-frame clones, with some not included. The table shows some 200,000 clones, with roughly four fifths occurring only once. This clonotype originated in a young woman in good health and CMV-seronegative. The J gene is TRBJ1-1, the V gene TRBV5-1, with 8 bases lining up with TRBD1. The sequencing input was PBMCs. CDR3 sequence: CASSWTGTTEAFF. CDR3 in DNA: TGCGCCAGCAGCTGGACAGGGACGACTGAAGCTTTCTTT.